This passage covers 12 T cell receptor beta chains from one sample sequenced in a study of T cell changes during pregnancy in multiple sclerosis. Assay: immunoSEQ multiplex PCR; the TCRdb copy retains only in-frame clones and omits some. The top ten hold 1.6% of the sample, which has fewer than 140,000 clones, more than 80% seen once. The specimen was peripheral blood, collected before pregnancy. The receptors here all came from a female donor with multiple sclerosis, enrolled in a pregnancy study.

The rearrangement joins TRBV4-3 to TRBJ1-2; D gene ambiguous. The CDR3 is 18 residues long. Deletions cut 0 bases from V and 5 bases from J, with 22 bases between. The germline gives CDR1 LGHNA, CDR2 YSLEER. The DNA of the CDR3 is TGCGCCAGCAGCCAAGACCTAATACGGCACAAGGAGGAGTATGGCTACACCTTC. Residues: CASSQDLIRHKEEYGYTF.

The V call is TRBV27, the J call TRBJ2-1, with D unresolved. The germline CDR1 and CDR2 sequences are MNHEY and SMNVEV (reference sequence). The ends were cut back, 2 bases at V and 2 bases at J, with 13 bases in the middle. CDR3 length: 16 amino acids. This CDR3 reads CASSLDSPLTYNEQFF. Here the CDR3 DNA reads TGTGCCAGCAGTTTAGACTCTCCCTTAACCTACAATGAGCAGTTCTTC.

The rearrangement joins TRBV13 to TRBJ2-1; D remains unclear. Germline V gives CDR1 PRHDT, CDR2 FYEKMQ (reference sequence). The CDR3 has 18 amino acids. V was shortened by 6 bases and J by 8 bases, with 29 bases between the two germline ends. The CDR3 is CASRRRRDGRSNWDEQFF. CDR3 DNA: TGTGCCAGCAGACGACGACGAGATGGGCGTTCAAATTGGGATGAGCAGTTCTTC. Together with reference TRBV13 and TRBJ2-1, the CDR3 gives the full variable domain: AAGVIQSPRHLIKEKRETATLKCYPIPRHDTVYWYQQGPGQDPQFLISFYEKMQSDKGSIPDRFSAQQFSDYHSELNMSSLELGDSALYFCASRRRRDGRSNWDEQFFGPGTRLTVL.

This clone has a handful of counts. V gene TRBV6-1 combines with J gene TRBJ2-7; 12 nucleotides match TRBD2. Looked up from germline, CDR1 is MNHNS and CDR2 is SASEGT. CDR3 length: 15 residues. V lost 2 bases and J lost 2; bases outside the gene matches: 1. The CDR3 region has the DNA TGTGCCAGCAGTGAACGACTAGCGGGGGCCTACGAGCAGTACTTC. Encoded protein: CASSERLAGAYEQYF.

This chain uses TRBV4-3 with TRBJ1-2; 8 bases agree with TRBD1. J lost 2 bases, V lost 1 base, and 9 bases had no gene match. Per the germline V gene, CDR1 is LGHNA and CDR2 is YSLEER. The CDR3 sequence is 17 residues long. CDR3 nucleotide sequence: TGCGCCAGCAGCCAAGTAAGATCCGGGACAGGAAACTATGGCTACACCTTC. Protein: CASSQVRSGTGNYGYTF.

The chain recombines TRBV9 with TRBJ2-2; D perhaps matches TRBD2 (6 bases). Germline loops: CDR1 SGDLS, CDR2 YYNGEE. The CDR3 has 15 amino acids. The V and J ends lost 5 bases and 0 bases respectively, with 11 bases between them. The CDR3 spells CASRGTSTNTGELFF. The CDR3 DNA sequence: TGTGCCAGCAGAGGAACTAGCACGAACACCGGGGAGCTGTTTTTT.

The rearrangement joins TRBV19 to TRBJ2-6; D is perhaps TRBD1 (6 bases). The germline V gene encodes CDR1 LNHDA and CDR2 SQIVND (reference sequence). The CDR3 runs 16 residues. Trimming removed 5 bases from V and 0 bases from J, with 11 bases in between. The CDR3 coding sequence is TGTGCCAGTAGTCCGGACAGCCTCTCTGGGGCCAACGTCCTGACTTTC. This gives the protein CASSPDSLSGANVLTF.

This chain joins TRBV30 and TRBJ2-4; TRBD2 might be the D (6 bases). Looked up from germline, CDR1 is GTSNPN and CDR2 is SVGIG (reference sequence). The CDR3 runs to 14 residues. V lost 5 bases, J lost 1 base, and 12 bases lay in between. CDR3 loop: CAWLDRGAKNIQYF. As DNA, the CDR3 is TGTGCCTGGTTAGATCGGGGGGCCAAAAACATTCAGTACTTC.

This clone was detected a few times. This sequence joins TRBV6-1 and TRBJ2-2; 9 bases map to TRBD2. The V gene end was trimmed by 1 base and the J gene end by 0 bases; junction bases not matched to a gene: 3. The CDR3 sequence is 17 residues long. The V gene's germline CDR1 is MNHNS and CDR2 SASEGT. CDR3 coding DNA: TGTGCCAGCAGTGAAGATAGCGGGAGCTCGAACACCGGGGAGCTGTTTTTT. Amino acid sequence: CASSEDSGSSNTGELFF.

The chain recombines TRBV19 with TRBJ2-7, with 7 bases that match TRBD1. Germline lookup yields CDR1 LNHDA and CDR2 SQIVND (reference sequence). Losses at the gene ends were 4 bases for V and 2 bases for J; bases not matched to a gene: 5. The CDR3 loop spans 14 amino acids. CDR3 bases: TGTGCCAGTAGTAGGGACAGTTCCACCTACGAGCAGTACTTC. It encodes CASSRDSSTYEQYF.

In its sample, this clone was seen once. This chain connects TRBV19 to TRBJ2-7; 8 bases agree with TRBD2. CDR1 and CDR2 from the germline V gene are LNHDA and SQIVND (reference sequence). The CDR3 loop spans 14 amino acids. The ends lost 11 bases at V and 3 bases at J; junction bases unmatched: 12. The CDR3 loop is CASKAGTSSYEQYF. CDR3 DNA: TGTGCCTCGAAAGCAGGGACTAGTAGCTACGAGCAGTACTTC.

The chain carries TRBV12-5 and TRBJ2-2; TRBD2 agrees at 13 bases. The CDR3 totals 22 residues. J was trimmed by 7 bases and V by 0 bases; bases with no gene match: 20. Germline CDR1 reads LGHNT; CDR2 reads FRNRAP. The CDR3 DNA reads as TGTGCTAGTGGTTTGGTTCGAACTAGCGGGGGGGCCATGAACCTCTTCGGCGGGGAGCTGTTTTTT. Translation: CASGLVRTSGGAMNLFGGELFF.